Included here is one T cell receptor (beta chain) sequence, with context. The source of the sample is a study of blood T cell repertoires in COVID-19. Study background: Italy, Spain and the United States were the sources of the convalescent and acute COVID-19 samples.

CDR1 and CDR2 (germline): LNHDA, SQIVND (reference sequence). Germline trimming cut 6 bases from V and 0 bases from J; bases unmatched to any gene: 9. The CDR3 length is 16 residues. Seattle-derived patients entered the study during active infection and were followed longitudinally. The table came from immunoSEQ multiplex PCR; TCRdb's copy has only in-frame clones and leaves some out. The sample shows fewer than 450,000 clones, approximately 90% of them seen only once. This chain uses TRBV19 with TRBJ2-3, with 7 bases fitting TRBD2. The clonotype was recovered from a woman aged 45-65 years with COVID-19, enrolled during active disease. Specimen: peripheral blood. The CDR3 nucleotides read TGTGCCAGTAGCTCTCTGCGGGGGACCAGCACAGATACGCAGTATTTT. Translating it yields CASSSLRGTSTDTQYF.